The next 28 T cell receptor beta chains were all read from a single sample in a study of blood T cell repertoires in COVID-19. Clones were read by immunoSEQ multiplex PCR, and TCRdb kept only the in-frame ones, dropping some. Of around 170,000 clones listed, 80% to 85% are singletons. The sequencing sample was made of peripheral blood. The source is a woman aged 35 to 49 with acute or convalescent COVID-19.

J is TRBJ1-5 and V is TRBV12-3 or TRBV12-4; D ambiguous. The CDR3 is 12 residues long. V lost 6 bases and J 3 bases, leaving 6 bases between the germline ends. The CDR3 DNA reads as TGTGCCAGCAGAAGCGACAATCAGCCCCAGCATTTT. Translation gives CASRSDNQPQHF.

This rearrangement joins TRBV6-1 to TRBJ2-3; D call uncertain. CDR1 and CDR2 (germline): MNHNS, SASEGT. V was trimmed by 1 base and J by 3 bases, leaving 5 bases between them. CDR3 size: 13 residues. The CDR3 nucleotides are TGTGCCAGCAGTGAAGGCGAGACAGATACGCAGTATTTT. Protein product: CASSEGETDTQYF.

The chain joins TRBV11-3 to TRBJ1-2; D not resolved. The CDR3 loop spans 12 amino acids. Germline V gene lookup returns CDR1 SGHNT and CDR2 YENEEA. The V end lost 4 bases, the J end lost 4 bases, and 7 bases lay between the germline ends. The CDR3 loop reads CASSSNGYGYTF. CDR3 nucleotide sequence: TGTGCCAGCAGCTCCAACGGCTATGGCTACACCTTC.

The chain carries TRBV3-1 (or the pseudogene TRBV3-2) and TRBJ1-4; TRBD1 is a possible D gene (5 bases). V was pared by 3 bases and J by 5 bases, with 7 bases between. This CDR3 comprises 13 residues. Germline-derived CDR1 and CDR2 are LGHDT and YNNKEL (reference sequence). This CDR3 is CASSQRGNEKLFF. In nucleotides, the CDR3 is TGTGCCAGCAGCCAGCGGGGGAATGAAAAACTGTTTTTT.

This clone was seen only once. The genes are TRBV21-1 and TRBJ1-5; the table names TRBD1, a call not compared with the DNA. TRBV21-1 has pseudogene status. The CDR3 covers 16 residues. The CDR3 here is CASSKTWSGNDQPQHF. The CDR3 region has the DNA TGTGCCAGCAGCAAAACATGGTCAGGGAACGATCAGCCCCAGCATTTT.

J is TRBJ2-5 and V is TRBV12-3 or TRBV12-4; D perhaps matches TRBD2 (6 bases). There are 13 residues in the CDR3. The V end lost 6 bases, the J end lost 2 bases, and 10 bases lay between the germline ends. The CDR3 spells CASRRDFQETQYF. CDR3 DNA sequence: TGTGCCAGCAGACGGGACTTTCAAGAGACCCAGTACTTC.

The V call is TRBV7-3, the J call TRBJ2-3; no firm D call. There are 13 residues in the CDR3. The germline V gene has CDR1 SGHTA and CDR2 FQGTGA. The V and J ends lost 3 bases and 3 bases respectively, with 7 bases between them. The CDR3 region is CASSFVYTDTQYF. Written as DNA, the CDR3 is TGTGCCAGCAGCTTCGTCTATACAGATACGCAGTATTTT.

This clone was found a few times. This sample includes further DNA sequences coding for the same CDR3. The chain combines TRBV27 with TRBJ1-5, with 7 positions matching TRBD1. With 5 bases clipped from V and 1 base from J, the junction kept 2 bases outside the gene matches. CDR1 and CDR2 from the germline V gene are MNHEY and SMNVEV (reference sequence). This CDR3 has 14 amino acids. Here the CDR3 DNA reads TGTGCCAGCAGTCAACAGGGGAGCAATCAGCCCCAGCATTTT. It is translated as CASSQQGSNQPQHF.

CDR3 bases: TGTGCCTGGAGTGCCGGCAGGGAAGTTTATGTGACTGAAGCTTTCTTT. This translates into CAWSAGREVYVTEAFF. V and J are TRBV30 and TRBJ1-1; perhaps TRBD1 as D (5 bases). The CDR3 extends over 16 amino acids. From germline, CDR1 is GTSNPN and CDR2 SVGIG (reference sequence). Trimming removed 1 base at V and 5 bases at J, with 20 bases between.

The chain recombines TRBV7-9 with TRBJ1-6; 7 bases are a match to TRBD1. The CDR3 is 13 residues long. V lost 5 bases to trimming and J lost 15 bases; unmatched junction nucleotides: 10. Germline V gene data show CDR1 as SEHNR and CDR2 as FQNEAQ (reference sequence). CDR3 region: CASSPQTGWDLHF. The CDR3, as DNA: TGTGCCAGCAGCCCCCAGACAGGGTGGGACCTCCACTTT.

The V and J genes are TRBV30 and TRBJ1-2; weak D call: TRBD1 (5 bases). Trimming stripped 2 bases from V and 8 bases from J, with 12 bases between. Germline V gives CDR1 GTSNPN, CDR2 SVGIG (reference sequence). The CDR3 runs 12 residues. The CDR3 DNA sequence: TGTGCCTGGAGTTTACGGCAGGGAGGCTACACCTTC. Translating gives CAWSLRQGGYTF.

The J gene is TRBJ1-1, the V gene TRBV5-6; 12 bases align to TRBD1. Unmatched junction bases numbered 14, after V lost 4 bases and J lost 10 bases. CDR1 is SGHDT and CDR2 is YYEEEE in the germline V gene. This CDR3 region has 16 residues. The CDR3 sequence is CASSLGGQGAVSRAFF. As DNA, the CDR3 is TGTGCCAGCAGCCTGGGGGGACAGGGGGCTGTCTCAAGAGCTTTCTTT.

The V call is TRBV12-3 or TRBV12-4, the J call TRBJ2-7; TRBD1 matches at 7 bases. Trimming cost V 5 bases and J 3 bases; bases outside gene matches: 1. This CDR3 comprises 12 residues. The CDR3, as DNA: TGTGCCAGCAGTCGGGACAGCTACGAGCAGTACTTC. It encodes CASSRDSYEQYF.

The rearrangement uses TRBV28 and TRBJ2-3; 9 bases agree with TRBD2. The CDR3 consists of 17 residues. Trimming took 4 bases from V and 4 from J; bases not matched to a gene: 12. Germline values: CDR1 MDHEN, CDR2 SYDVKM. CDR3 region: CASSSLRGAGGPDTQYF. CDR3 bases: TGTGCCAGCAGTTCCCTCCGGGGGGCGGGAGGGCCAGATACGCAGTATTTT.

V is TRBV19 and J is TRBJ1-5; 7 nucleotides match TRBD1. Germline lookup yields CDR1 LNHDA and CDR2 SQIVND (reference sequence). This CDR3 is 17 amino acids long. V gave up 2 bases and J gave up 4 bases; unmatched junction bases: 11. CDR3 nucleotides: TGTGCCAGTAGTATAATACCCCGGGACAGCATAAATCAGCCCCAGCATTTT. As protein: CASSIIPRDSINQPQHF.

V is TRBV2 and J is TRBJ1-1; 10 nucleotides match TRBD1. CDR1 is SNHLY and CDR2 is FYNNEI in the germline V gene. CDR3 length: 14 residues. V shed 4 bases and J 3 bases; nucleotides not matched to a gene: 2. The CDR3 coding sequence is TGTGCCAGCAGTGTAGGGACAGGGGACACTGAAGCTTTCTTT. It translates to CASSVGTGDTEAFF.

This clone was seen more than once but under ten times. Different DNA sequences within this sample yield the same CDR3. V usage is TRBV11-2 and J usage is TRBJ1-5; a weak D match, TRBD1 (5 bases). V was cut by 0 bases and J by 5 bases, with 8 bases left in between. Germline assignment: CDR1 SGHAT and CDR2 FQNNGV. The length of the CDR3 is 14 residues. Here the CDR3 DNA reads TGTGCCAGCAGCTTAGATGGGGGGGATCAGCCCCAGCATTTT. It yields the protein CASSLDGGDQPQHF.

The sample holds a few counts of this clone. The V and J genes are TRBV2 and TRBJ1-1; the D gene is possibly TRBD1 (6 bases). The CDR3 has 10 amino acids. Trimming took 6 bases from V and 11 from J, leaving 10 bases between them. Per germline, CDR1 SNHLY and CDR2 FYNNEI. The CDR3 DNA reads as TGTGCCAGCAGGGACAGAAAGGCTTTCTTT. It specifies CASRDRKAFF.

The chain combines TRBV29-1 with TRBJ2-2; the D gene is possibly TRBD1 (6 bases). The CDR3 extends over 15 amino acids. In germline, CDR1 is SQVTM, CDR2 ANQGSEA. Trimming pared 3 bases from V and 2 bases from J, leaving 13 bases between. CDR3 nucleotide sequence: TGCAGCGTTGAGGCCGCGGACAGTAACACCGGGGAGCTGTTTTTT. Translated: CSVEAADSNTGELFF.

The CDR3 bases are TGTGCCAGTAGTATAGATCTGGAGAACTATGGCTACACCTTC. This codes for CASSIDLENYGYTF. The rearrangement joins TRBV19 to TRBJ1-2; D remains unclear. Trimming pared 0 bases from V and 2 bases from J, leaving 7 bases between. CDR1 is LNHDA, CDR2 SQIVND, per germline (reference sequence). The CDR3 runs 14 residues.

In DNA, the CDR3 is TGTGCCAGCAGGGGTGTCTTGGGGGCGCAGGACCCTGAAGCTTTCTTT. Its protein product is CASRGVLGAQDPEAFF. The chain joins TRBV28 to TRBJ1-1; D is possibly TRBD1 (6 bases). Germline V CDR1 and CDR2: MDHEN, SYDVKM. The CDR3 runs to 16 residues. Trimming stripped 6 bases from V and 6 bases from J, with 23 bases between.

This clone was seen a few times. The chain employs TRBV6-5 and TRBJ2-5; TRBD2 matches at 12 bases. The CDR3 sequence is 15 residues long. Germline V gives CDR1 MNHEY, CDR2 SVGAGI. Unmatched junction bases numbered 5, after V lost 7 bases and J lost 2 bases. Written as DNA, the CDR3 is TGTGCCAGCAACAGACTAGCGGGAGCTCAAGAGACCCAGTACTTC. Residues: CASNRLAGAQETQYF.

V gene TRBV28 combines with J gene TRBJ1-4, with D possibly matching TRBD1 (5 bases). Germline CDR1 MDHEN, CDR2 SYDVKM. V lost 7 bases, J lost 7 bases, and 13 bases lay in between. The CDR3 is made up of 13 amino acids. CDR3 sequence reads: CASITGGTEKLFF. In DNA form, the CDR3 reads TGTGCCAGCATCACAGGCGGGACTGAAAAACTGTTTTTT.

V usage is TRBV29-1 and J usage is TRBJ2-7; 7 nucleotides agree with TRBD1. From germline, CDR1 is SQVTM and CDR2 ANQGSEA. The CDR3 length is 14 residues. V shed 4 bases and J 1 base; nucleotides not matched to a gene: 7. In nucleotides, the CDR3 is TGCAGCGTTGTTAGGGCAGGGGGTTCCTACGAGCAGTACTTC. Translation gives CSVVRAGGSYEQYF.

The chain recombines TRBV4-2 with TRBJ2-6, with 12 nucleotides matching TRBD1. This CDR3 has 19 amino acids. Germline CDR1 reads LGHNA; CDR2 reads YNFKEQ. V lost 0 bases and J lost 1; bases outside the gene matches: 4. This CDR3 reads CASSQDLGQGASGANVLTF. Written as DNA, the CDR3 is TGTGCCAGCAGCCAAGATCTGGGACAGGGGGCATCTGGGGCCAACGTCCTGACTTTC.

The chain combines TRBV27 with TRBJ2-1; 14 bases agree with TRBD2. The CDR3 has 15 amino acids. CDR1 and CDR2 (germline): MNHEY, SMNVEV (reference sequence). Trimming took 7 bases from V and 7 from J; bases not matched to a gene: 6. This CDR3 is CASTKGLAGENEQFF. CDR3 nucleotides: TGTGCCAGCACTAAGGGACTAGCGGGAGAAAATGAGCAGTTCTTC.

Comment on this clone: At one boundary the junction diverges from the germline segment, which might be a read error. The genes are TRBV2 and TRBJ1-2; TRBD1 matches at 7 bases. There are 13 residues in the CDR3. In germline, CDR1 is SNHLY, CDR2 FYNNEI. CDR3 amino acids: CASRDRISITRSF. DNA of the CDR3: TGTGCCAGCAGGGACAGGATATCGATCACCCGTTCGTTC.

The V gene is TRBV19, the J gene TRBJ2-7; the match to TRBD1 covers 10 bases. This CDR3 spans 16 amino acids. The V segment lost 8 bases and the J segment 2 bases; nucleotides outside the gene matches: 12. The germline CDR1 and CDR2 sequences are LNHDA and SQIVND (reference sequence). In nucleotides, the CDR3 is TGTGCCAGTCGACCCCCCCCGGGACAGGGGACCTACGAGCAGTACTTC. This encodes CASRPPPGQGTYEQYF.